Presented here are 6 T cell receptor beta chains from one specimen sequenced in a study of T-cell reconstitution after alpha-beta-depleted transplantation in children. Molecular barcoding with unique molecular identifiers was used for the TCRbeta library. One entry per CDR3 protein, called by TCRdb with MiXCR from the PCR reads. The table has about 300,000 distinct CDR3 sequences, roughly 9.1% seen once. This material consisted of PBMCs, taken before TCRalphabeta/CD19-depleted stem cell transplant. These receptor sequences come from a boy in the first two years of life with acute myeloid leukemia, due to receive a stem cell transplant.

This clonotype occurred many times. This chain uses TRBV7-2 with TRBJ2-1, with 8 nucleotides matching TRBD2. Germline V gene lookup returns CDR1 SGHTA and CDR2 FQGNSA. V lost 3 bases and J lost 0; bases outside the gene matches: 4. The CDR3 has 16 residues. The CDR3 region has the DNA TGTGCCAGCAGCTTTGCGGGAGGAAGCTCCTACAATGAGCAGTTCTTC. This sequence encodes CASSFAGGSSYNEQFF.

This clonotype was detected ten times or more. V gene TRBV24-1 combines with J gene TRBJ2-7; 12 positions agree with TRBD1. J lost 3 bases, V lost 4 bases, and 3 bases had no gene match. Germline V lookup: CDR1 KGHDR, CDR2 SFDVKD. This CDR3 spans 15 amino acids. The chain's CDR3 is CATSDRDRGLYEQYF. CDR3 DNA: TGTGCCACCAGTGACCGGGACAGGGGGCTCTACGAGCAGTACTTC.

This clonotype occurred many times. V usage is TRBV20-1 and J usage is TRBJ2-1; TRBD1 agrees at 7 bases. CDR3 size: 12 residues. Germline V lookup: CDR1 DFQATT, CDR2 SNEGSKA (reference sequence). The J segment lost 3 bases and the V segment lost 8 bases, leaving 4 bases of the junction unmatched. Here the CDR3 reads CSPTGNYNEQFF. In DNA, the CDR3 is TGCAGTCCGACAGGGAACTACAATGAGCAGTTCTTC.

This clonotype was recorded at least ten times. This chain joins TRBV28 and TRBJ1-6, with a possible D match to TRBD1 (6 bases). CDR3 length: 17 amino acids. The V end lost 5 bases, the J end lost 7 bases, and 21 bases lay between the germline ends. Germline CDR1 and CDR2: MDHEN and SYDVKM. Here the CDR3 reads CASSPPFPGHINSPLHF. The DNA of the CDR3 is TGTGCCAGCAGTCCCCCCTTTCCGGGACATATCAATTCACCCCTCCACTTT.

Worth noting for this clonotype: A much larger clone differs from this one at a single base, so this may be a read error. V is TRBV28 and J is TRBJ2-3; the match to TRBD1 covers 7 bases. The germline V gene has CDR1 MDHEN and CDR2 SYDVKM. V gave up 6 bases and J gave up 5 bases; unmatched junction bases: 8. The CDR3 totals 14 residues. CDR3 residues: CASSPTGMGDTQYF. The CDR3 coding sequence is TGTGCCAGCAGCCCGACAGGGATGGGAGATACGCAGTATTTT.

This clonotype showed up many times. The chain links TRBV28 to TRBJ2-1, with D unresolved. Germline CDR1 reads MDHEN; CDR2 reads SYDVKM. V was pared by 5 bases and J by 4 bases, with 9 bases between. The CDR3 consists of 13 residues. The CDR3 bases are TGTGCCAGCAGTCCTAGGCTGTACAATGAGCAGTTCTTC. Amino acid sequence: CASSPRLYNEQFF.